This T cell receptor (beta chain) was identified during a study of blood T cells in healthy people across ages. The authors ran a second PCR of roughly 6 to 12 cycles using a sample-barcoded 5' primer and a J-beta primer mix. From the 5' RACE reads, TCRdb called clonotypes with MiXCR, one entry per CDR3 protein. This table holds some 1.6 million distinct CDR3 sequences, roughly a third found once. This clonotype turned up a few times. Its antigen is still unknown. A much larger clone lies a single base off, so this may be a read error. Per the germline V gene, CDR1 is SGHTA and CDR2 is FQGNSA. V was shortened by 3 bases and J by 6 bases, with 15 bases between the two germline ends. This CDR3 contains 15 residues. General study findings and limits: Roughly linear age-related decline in beta diversity appeared, significant by age about 40. Shifts in expanded clonotypes may have been confounded by donor CMV status, which was unknown.

The rearrangement uses TRBV7-2 and TRBJ2-1, with D uncertain. The sample was blood. This TCR was sampled from a woman aged 25 to 39 in good health. CDR3 residues: CASSLDEVLANEQFF. CDR3 DNA: TGTGCCAGCAGCTTGGACGAGGTTTTGGCCAATGAGCAGTTCTTC. The whole variable domain, remainder taken from reference TRBV7-2 and TRBJ2-1, is GAGVSQSPSNKVTEKGKDVELRCDPISGHTALYWYRQSLGQGLEFLIYFQGNSAPDKSGLPSDRFSAERTGGSVSTLTIQRTQQEDSAVYLCASSLDEVLANEQFFGPGTRLTVL.